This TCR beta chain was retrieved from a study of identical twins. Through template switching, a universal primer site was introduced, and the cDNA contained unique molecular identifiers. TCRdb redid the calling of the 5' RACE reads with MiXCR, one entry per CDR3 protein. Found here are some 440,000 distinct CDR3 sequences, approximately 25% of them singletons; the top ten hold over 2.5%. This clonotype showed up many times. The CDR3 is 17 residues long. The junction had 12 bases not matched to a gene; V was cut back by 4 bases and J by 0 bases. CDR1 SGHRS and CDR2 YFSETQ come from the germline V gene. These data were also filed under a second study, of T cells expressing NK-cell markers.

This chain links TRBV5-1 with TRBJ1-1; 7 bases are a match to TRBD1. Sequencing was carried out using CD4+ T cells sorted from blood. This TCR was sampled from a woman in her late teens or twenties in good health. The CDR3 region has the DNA TGCGCCAGCAGCCACGGGACAGACAGATTGTTGAACACTGAAGCTTTCTTT. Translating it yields CASSHGTDRLLNTEAFF.